Listed below are T cell receptor beta chains from one sample, sequenced in a study of graft-versus-host responses after intestinal transplantation. The assay was immunoSEQ multiplex PCR, and TCRdb's table has in-frame clones only and misses some. The sample comprises approximately 75,000 clones, around 90% of which are singletons, and 3.5% to 5% rests with the top ten. The antigens for these receptors are not known. The material was unstimulated CD8+ T cells sorted from spleen or lymph node cells, obtained before transplant. These TCRs come from a human donor who was the organ donor for an intestinal transplant. CDR3s include the opening cysteine and the closing phenylalanine or tryptophan. The order of the fields is CDR3 DNA, CDR3 protein, J gene, CDR3 length, V gene, clone size, D gene. A D gene is named only where the DNA matches it firmly. Not every row has a clone size; where given, it reads once, few, many or a size class.

CDR3 DNA: TGTGCCATCAAATCAGGGGAAAGTAGCAATCAGCCCCAGCATTTT
CDR3 protein: CAIKSGESSNQPQHF
J gene: TRBJ1-5
CDR3 length: 15
V gene: TRBV10-3
clone size: few
D gene: .

CDR3 DNA: TGTGCCAGCAGTTTAGGAGGGGACGGCAATCAGCCCCAGCATTTT
CDR3 protein: CASSLGGDGNQPQHF
J gene: TRBJ1-5
CDR3 length: 15
V gene: TRBV27
clone size: .
D gene: .

CDR3 DNA: TGTGCCAGCAGCGACAGGGGGAACACTGAAGCTTTCTTT
CDR3 protein: CASSDRGNTEAFF
J gene: TRBJ1-1
CDR3 length: 13
V gene: TRBV2
clone size: once
D gene: TRBD1

CDR3 DNA: TGTGCCAGCAGCTTAGGGGGCGGGGGGGCCTCGAATGAGCAGTTCTTC
CDR3 protein: CASSLGGGGASNEQFF
J gene: TRBJ2-1
CDR3 length: 16
V gene: TRBV11-2
clone size: .
D gene: TRBD2

CDR3 DNA: TGCGCCAGCAGCTTTTCGCCAGGGGGCCGGAATGAGCAGTTCTTC
CDR3 protein: CASSFSPGGRNEQFF
J gene: TRBJ2-1
CDR3 length: 15
V gene: TRBV5-1
clone size: .
D gene: TRBD1

CDR3 DNA: TGTGCCAGCAGCTTTACGGATCAGCCCCAGCATTTT
CDR3 protein: CASSFTDQPQHF
J gene: TRBJ1-5
CDR3 length: 12
V gene: TRBV7-8
clone size: .
D gene: .

CDR3 DNA: TGTGCCAGCCTAGGGGCCAATGAGCAGTTCTTC
CDR3 protein: CASLGANEQFF
J gene: TRBJ2-1
CDR3 length: 11
V gene: TRBV27
clone size: .
D gene: .

CDR3 DNA: TGTGCCAGTAGTCGGACTAGCGGGGGGGCAAGGCAGTTCTTC
CDR3 protein: CASSRTSGGARQFF
J gene: TRBJ2-1
CDR3 length: 14
V gene: TRBV19
clone size: .
D gene: TRBD2

CDR3 DNA: TGCGCCAGCAGCCAAGGGTCGGCGGGCCAGGAGGGCTACACCTTC
CDR3 protein: CASSQGSAGQEGYTF
J gene: TRBJ1-2
CDR3 length: 15
V gene: TRBV4-3
clone size: .
D gene: .

CDR3 DNA: TGTGCCAGCAGGAATCTCTGGACAGGGCCCACTGAAGCTTTCTTT
CDR3 protein: CASRNLWTGPTEAFF
J gene: TRBJ1-1
CDR3 length: 15
V gene: TRBV6-1
clone size: .
D gene: TRBD1

CDR3 DNA: TGTGCCAGCAGCCCTACCGGGAGCCCAGATACGCAGTATTTT
CDR3 protein: CASSPTGSPDTQYF
J gene: TRBJ2-3
CDR3 length: 14
V gene: TRBV6-5
clone size: .
D gene: .

CDR3 DNA: TGTGCCAGCAGGTTGACAGGAGCCCGGGGCACTGAAGCTTTCTTT
CDR3 protein: CASRLTGARGTEAFF
J gene: TRBJ1-1
CDR3 length: 15
V gene: TRBV28
clone size: .
D gene: .

CDR3 DNA: TGTGCCAGCAGTTTTCAGGGGAGCAATCAGCCCCAGCATTTT
CDR3 protein: CASSFQGSNQPQHF
J gene: TRBJ1-5
CDR3 length: 14
V gene: TRBV27
clone size: once
D gene: .

CDR3 DNA: TGCGCCAGCAGCCAGGCCGGGACAGGGGCGCCCTATGGCTACACCTTC
CDR3 protein: CASSQAGTGAPYGYTF
J gene: TRBJ1-2
CDR3 length: 16
V gene: TRBV4-1
clone size: .
D gene: TRBD1

CDR3 DNA: TGCGCCAGCAGCCAAGATTGGTGGGGGCTGGAGCTGTTTTTT
CDR3 protein: CASSQDWWGLELFF
J gene: TRBJ2-2
CDR3 length: 14
V gene: TRBV4-3
clone size: .
D gene: .

CDR3 DNA: TGTGCCAGTTTAGACCAGGGCGTTCGGAATCAGCCCCAGCATTTT
CDR3 protein: CASLDQGVRNQPQHF
J gene: TRBJ1-5
CDR3 length: 15
V gene: TRBV19
clone size: .
D gene: .

CDR3 DNA: TGTGCCAGCAGTCCCCCTTCTGCGTACAGGGGAGGTTGGGACACTGAAGCTTTCTTT
CDR3 protein: CASSPPSAYRGGWDTEAFF
J gene: TRBJ1-1
CDR3 length: 19
V gene: TRBV28
clone size: .
D gene: TRBD1

CDR3 DNA: TGCGCCAGCAAGAAATCAGCGTATAATTCACCCCTCCACTTT
CDR3 protein: CASKKSAYNSPLHF
J gene: TRBJ1-6
CDR3 length: 14
V gene: TRBV5-1
clone size: .
D gene: .

CDR3 DNA: TGTGCCATCACCACGCCGGGACAGGTCTACAATGAGCAGTTCTTC
CDR3 protein: CAITTPGQVYNEQFF
J gene: TRBJ2-1
CDR3 length: 15
V gene: TRBV10-3
clone size: .
D gene: TRBD1

CDR3 DNA: TGTGCCAGCAGGATCGGACAGGGGGCCAATCAGCCCCAGCATTTT
CDR3 protein: CASRIGQGANQPQHF
J gene: TRBJ1-5
CDR3 length: 15
V gene: TRBV27
clone size: .
D gene: TRBD1

CDR3 DNA: TGTGCCAGCAGTCTCAGGGGCGCAAACTATGGCTACACCTTC
CDR3 protein: CASSLRGANYGYTF
J gene: TRBJ1-2
CDR3 length: 14
V gene: TRBV6-5
clone size: few
D gene: .

CDR3 DNA: TGTGCCAGCAGCCCCCGGGGACAGGTTCCTTATAGCAATCAGCCCCAGCATTTT
CDR3 protein: CASSPRGQVPYSNQPQHF
J gene: TRBJ1-5
CDR3 length: 18
V gene: TRBV5-5
clone size: .
D gene: TRBD1

CDR3 DNA: TGTGCCAGCAGCTGGGAGACGGATAGCACAGATACGCAGTATTTT
CDR3 protein: CASSWETDSTDTQYF
J gene: TRBJ2-3
CDR3 length: 15
V gene: TRBV13
clone size: .
D gene: .

CDR3 DNA: TGTGCCAGCAGTGTTTGGCTAGCGGGGGGAAACCAAGAGACCCAGTACTTC
CDR3 protein: CASSVWLAGGNQETQYF
J gene: TRBJ2-5
CDR3 length: 17
V gene: TRBV2
clone size: .
D gene: TRBD2

CDR3 DNA: TGTGCCAGCAGCTTAACGGTTGCAACTAATGAAAAACTGTTTTTT
CDR3 protein: CASSLTVATNEKLFF
J gene: TRBJ1-4
CDR3 length: 15
V gene: TRBV11-2
clone size: once
D gene: .

CDR3 DNA: TGCGCCAGCAGCCAAGAGTTCGGGGGGGGACCCACAGATACGCAGTATTTT
CDR3 protein: CASSQEFGGGPTDTQYF
J gene: TRBJ2-3
CDR3 length: 17
V gene: TRBV4-3
clone size: .
D gene: TRBD2

CDR3 DNA: TGTGCCAGCTGGCCGGGGGGGCGAGAGACCCAGTACTTC
CDR3 protein: CASWPGGRETQYF
J gene: TRBJ2-5
CDR3 length: 13
V gene: TRBV11-2
clone size: few
D gene: TRBD2

CDR3 DNA: TGTGCCAGTGCGACAGGTTTGAACACTGAAGCTTTCTTT
CDR3 protein: CASATGLNTEAFF
J gene: TRBJ1-1
CDR3 length: 13
V gene: TRBV19
clone size: .
D gene: .

CDR3 DNA: TGTGCCAGCAGCCAAGAGTCCCCAGGGCCGAATTCACCCCTCCACTTT
CDR3 protein: CASSQESPGPNSPLHF
J gene: TRBJ1-6
CDR3 length: 16
V gene: TRBV4-2
clone size: .
D gene: .

CDR3 DNA: TGTGCCAGCAGCCAAGATAGGGGGGGGCCCTCCTACAATGAGCAGTTCTTC
CDR3 protein: CASSQDRGGPSYNEQFF
J gene: TRBJ2-1
CDR3 length: 17
V gene: TRBV4-2
clone size: .
D gene: .

CDR3 DNA: TGTGCCAGCAGTCCGGGACTCGGGCCAGATACGCAGTATTTT
CDR3 protein: CASSPGLGPDTQYF
J gene: TRBJ2-3
CDR3 length: 14
V gene: TRBV28
clone size: .
D gene: .

CDR3 DNA: TGTGCCAGCAGCGGGATGAGGGGGCGATACAATGAGCAGTTCTTC
CDR3 protein: CASSGMRGRYNEQFF
J gene: TRBJ2-1
CDR3 length: 15
V gene: TRBV7-9
clone size: once
D gene: TRBD1

CDR3 DNA: TGTGCCAGCAGCTTAACCCGATGGGGAGCGAACACCGGGGAGCTGTTTTTT
CDR3 protein: CASSLTRWGANTGELFF
J gene: TRBJ2-2
CDR3 length: 17
V gene: TRBV7-8
clone size: .
D gene: .

CDR3 DNA: TGTGCCAGCAGCCCAAGACAGGGGCGGTGGGGCACCGGGGAGCTGTTTTTT
CDR3 protein: CASSPRQGRWGTGELFF
J gene: TRBJ2-2
CDR3 length: 17
V gene: TRBV5-4
clone size: once
D gene: TRBD1

CDR3 DNA: TGTGCCAGCAGCCCTCGTGGGGAGTATTCACCCCTCCACTTT
CDR3 protein: CASSPRGEYSPLHF
J gene: TRBJ1-6
CDR3 length: 14
V gene: TRBV9
clone size: .
D gene: .